One and the same sample provided the 31 T cell receptor beta chains below, sequenced in a study of GPR56 and killer-like receptors on CD4 memory cells (dated by TCRdb to 2018 to 2020). Before TCRbeta sequencing, fluorescence-activated cell sorting was used to enrich five KLR/GPR56-defined CD4+ populations. The instrument was an Illumina HiSeq 2500. Following TCRdb reprocessing, every CDR3 protein sequence forms one entry, and DNA is not provided. The table of this sample itemizes about 2,200 distinct CDR3 sequences. Around 5.2% of the sample is taken by the ten largest. Material for sequencing was memory CD4+ T cells from blood. The receptors were gathered from a human donor in good health.

Measured by frequency, this clonotype is large (0.1 to 1%). The chain employs TRBV6-6 and TRBJ1-2; TCRdb's D gene call, TRBD1, goes unchecked for lack of DNA. The CDR3 spans 14 residues. Germline loops: CDR1 MNHNY, CDR2 SVGAGI (reference sequence). The CDR3 sequence is CASSRPGTGNGYTF.

The chain employs TRBV12-3 or TRBV12-4 and TRBJ2-7; TCRdb lists TRBD2, though no DNA is available to test this call. There are 15 residues in the CDR3. CDR3 loop: CASTPELAGTREQYF.

In terms of frequency, this clonotype is large. The rearrangement joins TRBV7-2 to TRBJ2-1; TCRdb names TRBD2, which stays unverified in the absence of DNA. The length of the CDR3 is 18 residues. Germline V gene sequence: CDR1 SGHTA, CDR2 FQGNSA. Here the CDR3 reads CASSLARRTSGRMNEQFF. Full variable domain (rest looked up from reference TRBV7-2 and TRBJ2-1): GAGVSQSPSNKVTEKGKDVELRCDPISGHTALYWYRQSLGQGLEFLIYFQGNSAPDKSGLPSDRFSAERTGGSVSTLTIQRTQQEDSAVYLCASSLARRTSGRMNEQFFGPGTRLTVL.

This clonotype is medium-sized by frequency. The V and J genes are TRBV12-3 or TRBV12-4 and TRBJ2-3; the TCRdb call, TRBD2, lacks DNA for checking. CDR3 length: 13 residues. The CDR3 sequence: CASSRGLADTQYF.

The chain employs TRBV20-1 and TRBJ1-4. Germline V lookup: CDR1 DFQATT, CDR2 SNEGSKA (reference sequence). This CDR3 spans 13 amino acids. This CDR3 is CSAPVATNEKLFF.

The chain has TRBV3-1 and TRBJ1-2; the D call from TCRdb, TRBD1, cannot be confirmed without DNA. Germline CDR1 reads LGHDT; CDR2 reads YNNKEL (reference sequence). The CDR3 contains 15 residues. This CDR3 is CASSQPNSRGHGYTF. Drawing the rest from reference TRBV3-1 and TRBJ1-2, the complete variable domain is DTAVSQTPKYLVTQMGNDKSIKCEQNLGHDTMYWYKQDSKKFLKIMFSYNNKELIINETVPNRFSPKSPDKAHLNLHINSLELGDSAVYFCASSQPNSRGHGYTFGSGTRLTVV.

This clonotype shows up as medium-sized (0.01 to 0.1%) by frequency. The chain carries TRBV7-2 and TRBJ2-7. From germline, CDR1 is SGHTA and CDR2 FQGNSA. This CDR3 contains 14 residues. CDR3 amino acids: CASSLASHSYEQYF.

This clonotype is identified as medium-sized from frequency. J is TRBJ2-1 and V is TRBV5-6; TCRdb calls TRBD2, which cannot be checked without DNA. Germline V lookup: CDR1 SGHDT, CDR2 YYEEEE. This CDR3 has 15 amino acids. CDR3 region: CASSGVTSGYNEQFF.

This clonotype counts as medium-sized by frequency. This chain links TRBV27 with TRBJ2-6. Germline CDR1 reads MNHEY; CDR2 reads SMNVEV (reference sequence). The CDR3 contains 17 residues. The CDR3 sequence: CASSLMAQGSGANVLTF. Filled out from reference TRBV27 and TRBJ2-6, the complete variable domain reads EAQVTQNPRYLITVTGKKLTVTCSQNMNHEYMSWYRQDPGLGLRQIYYSMNVEVTDKGDVPEGYKVSRKEKRNFPLILESPSPNQTSLYFCASSLMAQGSGANVLTFGAGSRLTVL.

This sequence joins TRBV4-1 and TRBJ2-7; there is no DNA to check the TCRdb D call of TRBD2. Germline CDR1 and CDR2: MGHRA and YSYEKL. The CDR3 is made up of 17 amino acids. The chain's CDR3 is CASSQEHPASGRGTQYF.

This clonotype is classed as large by frequency. The chain employs TRBV6-5 and TRBJ2-2; TCRdb calls TRBD1, which cannot be checked without DNA. The CDR3 length is 14 residues. Germline V CDR1 and CDR2: MNHEY, SVGAGI. The CDR3 reads CASSYSGVNGELFF.

The V gene is TRBV7-2, the J gene TRBJ1-5; TCRdb outputs TRBD1, but without DNA this stays unchecked. The CDR3 spans 16 residues. Per the germline V gene, CDR1 is SGHTA and CDR2 is FQGNSA. This CDR3 reads CASSLRAGAGNQPQHF.

The rearrangement uses TRBV12-3 or TRBV12-4 and TRBJ1-2; TCRdb selects TRBD1, and the lack of DNA leaves this call unchecked. This CDR3 is built from 13 residues. The CDR3 here is CASSRGRRYGYTF.

This chain joins TRBV20-1 and TRBJ2-3; the TCRdb call, TRBD2, lacks DNA for checking. The CDR3 has 15 amino acids. Per the germline V gene, CDR1 is DFQATT and CDR2 is SNEGSKA (reference sequence). The CDR3: CSANGLAGLTDTQYF.

This clonotype is identified as large from frequency. The chain is built from TRBV6-5 and TRBJ1-2; absent DNA, TCRdb's TRBD1 call cannot be checked. The germline CDR1 and CDR2 sequences are MNHEY and SVGAGI. The CDR3 sequence is 14 residues long. Here the CDR3 reads CASSQGRQIWGYTF.

V gene TRBV27 combines with J gene TRBJ2-7; TCRdb calls TRBD1, which cannot be checked without DNA. The germline CDR1 and CDR2 sequences are MNHEY and SMNVEV (reference sequence). This CDR3 contains 17 residues. The chain's CDR3 is CASSLFPTGTGFHEQYF.

The J gene is TRBJ2-4, the V gene TRBV18; without DNA, the TCRdb call of TRBD1 cannot be checked. Germline V gene lookup returns CDR1 KGHSH and CDR2 LQKENI. The CDR3 covers 16 residues. The CDR3 sequence: CASSTGTGGSKNIQYF. The complete variable domain, with remaining parts taken from reference TRBV18 and TRBJ2-4, reads NAGVMQNPRHLVRRRGQEARLRCSPMKGHSHVYWYRQLPEEGLKFMVYLQKENIIDESGMPKERFSAEFPKEGPSILRIQQVVRGDSAAYFCASSTGTGGSKNIQYFGAGTRLSVL.

This clonotype is deemed large by its frequency. The CDR3 loop is CASSYPTDGYTF. The chain links TRBV6-6 to TRBJ1-2. Germline V gene data show CDR1 as MNHNY and CDR2 as SVGAGI (reference sequence). This CDR3 has 12 residues.

The chain recombines TRBV2 with TRBJ2-3; there is no DNA to check the TCRdb D call of TRBD2. The germline V gene has CDR1 SNHLY and CDR2 FYNNEI. The CDR3 has 17 residues. This CDR3 reads CASSEAWGGAGYDTQYF.

This clonotype is medium-sized by frequency. The chain is built from TRBV6-2 or TRBV6-3 and TRBJ1-3; TCRdb names TRBD1, which stays unverified in the absence of DNA. Germline CDR1 MNHEY, CDR2 SVGEGT. This CDR3 region has 18 residues. CDR3 in amino acids: CASSYSRASSSSGNTIYF.

This chain connects TRBV2 to TRBJ2-5. Germline CDR1 and CDR2: SNHLY and FYNNEI. CDR3 length equals 11 residues. The CDR3 reads CASRVGETQYF.

V and J are TRBV2 and TRBJ2-1; TCRdb's assignment of TRBD2 cannot be checked, as there is no DNA. CDR1 and CDR2 from the germline V gene are SNHLY and FYNNEI. The CDR3 is 14 amino acids. The CDR3 loop reads CASRAAGRYNEQFF.

The V gene is TRBV10-3, the J gene TRBJ1-6; TCRdb gives TRBD1 as the D gene, but with no DNA this cannot be confirmed. Germline-derived CDR1 and CDR2 are ENHRY and SYGVKD. The CDR3 consists of 14 residues. CDR3 region: CAISGTGSNSPLHF.

Considering frequency, this clonotype is large. The genes are TRBV13 and TRBJ1-6; the TCRdb D gene call, TRBD1, has no DNA to confirm it. The CDR3 runs to 17 residues. Germline loops: CDR1 PRHDT, CDR2 FYEKMQ (reference sequence). This CDR3 is CASSQRSHRGKDSPLHF. The full variable domain, in which reference TRBV13 and TRBJ1-6 provide the parts outside the CDR3, is AAGVIQSPRHLIKEKRETATLKCYPIPRHDTVYWYQQGPGQDPQFLISFYEKMQSDKGSIPDRFSAQQFSDYHSELNMSSLELGDSALYFCASSQRSHRGKDSPLHFGNGTRLTVT.

Measured by frequency, this clonotype is medium-sized. The rearrangement links TRBV20-1 to TRBJ2-1; with no DNA, the TCRdb D assignment of TRBD1 cannot be verified. The CDR3 has 15 amino acids. Germline V gene lookup returns CDR1 DFQATT and CDR2 SNEGSKA (reference sequence). This CDR3 is CSATTGQVYYNEQFF.

V and J are TRBV4-3 and TRBJ2-3; TCRdb names TRBD2, which stays unverified in the absence of DNA. The CDR3 consists of 18 residues. Germline CDR1 and CDR2: LGHNA and YSLEER. CDR3 region: CASSQDFVRGGRVDTQYF.

This sequence joins TRBV28 and TRBJ1-1. CDR3 size: 15 residues. In germline, CDR1 is MDHEN, CDR2 SYDVKM. The CDR3 sequence is CASFGSFLLWTEAFF.

The chain carries TRBV30 and TRBJ2-1; TCRdb returns TRBD2, unconfirmable since there is no DNA. Germline CDR1 GTSNPN, CDR2 SVGIG (reference sequence). CDR3 length equals 14 residues. This CDR3 is CAWSSSGGYNEQFF.

The chain employs TRBV19 and TRBJ1-2; the D call from TCRdb, TRBD1, cannot be confirmed without DNA. Germline V gene sequence: CDR1 LNHDA, CDR2 SQIVND (reference sequence). The CDR3 extends over 15 amino acids. The CDR3 here is CASTDPGQGAIGYTF.

According to its frequency, this clonotype is medium-sized. This chain connects TRBV5-6 to TRBJ1-5. From germline, CDR1 is SGHDT and CDR2 YYEEEE. The CDR3 is 14 amino acids. CDR3 residues: CASSLLDSNQPQHF. Looking up the rest from reference TRBV5-6 and TRBJ1-5 gives the full variable domain: DAGVTQSPTHLIKTRGQQVTLRCSPKSGHDTVSWYQQALGQGPQFIFQYYEEEERQRGNFPDRFSGHQFPNYSSELNVNALLLGDSALYLCASSLLDSNQPQHFGDGTRLSIL.

J is TRBJ1-2 and V is TRBV19; lacking DNA, the TRBD1 call made by TCRdb goes unchecked. Germline V gene sequence: CDR1 LNHDA, CDR2 SQIVND (reference sequence). CDR3 length: 14 residues. The CDR3 is CSSTRQRKFYGYTF.